The 22 T cell receptor beta chains given below trace back to one sample, sequenced in a study of cytomegalovirus exposure and HLA in healthy donors. The PCR was carried out with 60 Vbeta primers and 13 Jbeta primers. The repertoire was sequenced with immunoSEQ multiplex PCR; TCRdb's copy has only in-frame clones and lacks some. The sample includes around 150,000 clones, nearly 80% of them seen just once. Sequencing input: PBMCs. The source is a man between 45 and 60 years old in good health and CMV-seropositive.

The chain carries TRBV4-1 and TRBJ2-3, with 7 positions matching TRBD1. The CDR3 runs to 16 residues. CDR1 and CDR2 (germline): MGHRA, YSYEKL. V shed 4 bases, J shed 1 base, and the junction held 8 bases outside the gene matches. In DNA, the CDR3 is TGCGCCAGCAGCCCAACCTCGGGACAGCGCACAGATACGCAGTATTTT. This codes for CASSPTSGQRTDTQYF.

This clone appeared a few times. V is TRBV6-5 and J is TRBJ2-5; 9 bases are a match to TRBD2. This CDR3 is 14 amino acids long. Germline V CDR1 and CDR2: MNHEY, SVGAGI. Unmatched junction bases numbered 10, after V lost 9 bases and J lost 5 bases. Here the CDR3 DNA reads TGTGCCAGTCTGGGCGGGGGGGCCAGGGAGACCCAGTACTTC. This sequence encodes CASLGGGARETQYF.

This clone was seen more than once but under ten times. The chain couples TRBV28 to TRBJ2-4; TRBD1 matches at 10 bases. Trimming removed 3 bases from V and 9 bases from J; junction bases left unmatched: 17. The CDR3 runs to 18 residues. CDR1 MDHEN and CDR2 SYDVKM come from the germline V gene. CDR3 in DNA: TGTGCCAGCAGTTTCAATCGACAGGGGGCTCGGGGTTTAGGCATTCAGTACTTC. Amino acid sequence: CASSFNRQGARGLGIQYF.

As concerns this clone: Other DNA sequences of this sample code for an identical CDR3. The V call is TRBV28, the J call TRBJ1-5; 7 nucleotides align to TRBD1. The CDR3 consists of 14 residues. Unmatched junction bases numbered 4, after V lost 6 bases and J lost 2 bases. CDR1 and CDR2 (germline): MDHEN, SYDVKM. Here the CDR3 DNA reads TGTGCCAGCAGCAGAGACAGGGGCAATCAGCCCCAGCATTTT. Translated, it gives CASSRDRGNQPQHF.

This chain joins TRBV7-6 and TRBJ1-5; 8 nucleotides align to TRBD1. Trimming removed 5 bases from V and 5 bases from J; junction bases left unmatched: 2. From germline, CDR1 is SGHVS and CDR2 FNYEAQ. The CDR3 covers 13 residues. This CDR3 is CASSTGGYQPQHF. The CDR3 bases are TGTGCCAGCAGCACAGGGGGTTATCAGCCCCAGCATTTT.

The genes are TRBV4-1 and TRBJ1-2; weak D call: TRBD1 (6 bases). This CDR3 is 13 amino acids long. Trimming cost V 1 base and J 6 bases, with 9 bases left between them. Germline V gives CDR1 MGHRA, CDR2 YSYEKL. CDR3 region: CASSQVAGDGYTF. CDR3 DNA: TGCGCCAGCAGCCAAGTGGCAGGGGATGGCTACACCTTC.

A note on this clone: Other DNA sequences in the same sample also yield this CDR3. The rearrangement joins TRBV18 to TRBJ1-6, with 7 bases matching TRBD1. This CDR3 has 14 amino acids. V trimming: 4 bases; J trimming: 7 bases; junction bases outside the gene matches: 4. Germline V gene data show CDR1 as KGHSH and CDR2 as LQKENI. The CDR3 spells CASSLDRVNSPLHF. The DNA for the CDR3 is TGTGCCAGCTCACTCGACAGGGTAAATTCACCCCTCCACTTT.

CDR3 residues: CASSSGGLKSGNTIYF. CDR3 bases: TGTGCCAGCAGTTCGGGGGGGCTCAAATCTGGAAACACCATATATTTT. The V and J genes are TRBV28 and TRBJ1-3, with D perhaps matching TRBD1 (6 bases). Germline CDR1 reads MDHEN; CDR2 reads SYDVKM. The CDR3 covers 16 residues. Trimming took off 4 bases at V and 1 base at J, with 14 bases between the two ends.

This sequence joins TRBV7-9 and TRBJ2-2; D remains unclear. Germline V gives CDR1 SEHNR, CDR2 FQNEAQ (reference sequence). The length of the CDR3 is 15 residues. Trimming took 1 base from V and 0 from J, leaving 6 bases between them. The CDR3 sequence is CASSLDSPNTGELFF. The CDR3 bases are TGTGCCAGCAGCTTAGACAGCCCGAACACCGGGGAGCTGTTTTTT. Supplemented by reference TRBV7-9 and TRBJ2-2, the full variable domain reads DTGVSQNPRHKITKRGQNVTFRCDPISEHNRLYWYRQTLGQGPEFLTYFQNEAQLEKSRLLSDRFSAERPKGSFSTLEIQRTEQGDSAMYLCASSLDSPNTGELFFGEGSRLTVL.

V and J are TRBV7-6 and TRBJ2-1; the D gene is possibly TRBD2 (5 bases). Trimming took off 1 base at V and 8 bases at J, with 15 bases between the two ends. CDR1 SGHVS and CDR2 FNYEAQ come from the germline V gene. CDR3 length: 15 residues. The CDR3 is CASSLVVASLDEQFF. CDR3 DNA sequence: TGTGCCAGCAGCTTAGTGGTGGCTAGCCTCGATGAGCAGTTCTTC.

The CDR3, as DNA: TGTGCCAGCAGCCGGGACAGCTCCTACGAGCAGTACTTC. This translates into CASSRDSSYEQYF. The genes are TRBV7-2 and TRBJ2-7; 7 bases are shared with TRBD1. This CDR3 is built from 13 residues. Germline V gives CDR1 SGHTA, CDR2 FQGNSA. V trimming: 5 bases; J trimming: 0 bases; junction bases outside the gene matches: 1.

This chain links TRBV14 with TRBJ2-5, with D perhaps TRBD2 (6 bases). Germline assignment: CDR1 SGHDN and CDR2 FVKESK. V lost 3 bases and J 11 bases, leaving 19 bases between the germline ends. The CDR3 sequence is 14 residues long. The CDR3 sequence is CASSHLEGPSFQYF. The CDR3 DNA reads TGTGCCAGCAGCCATTTGGAGGGACCCTCTTTTCAGTACTTC.

The V and J genes are TRBV7-2 and TRBJ2-7; 10 nucleotides line up with TRBD2. The germline CDR1 and CDR2 sequences are SGHTA and FQGNSA. The J segment lost 4 bases and the V segment lost 3 bases, leaving 9 bases of the junction unmatched. The CDR3 is 16 amino acids. In DNA form, the CDR3 reads TGTGCCAGCAGCTTGGATAGCGGGGGGCCCGTATACGAGCAGTACTTC. The encoded protein is CASSLDSGGPVYEQYF.

The chain combines TRBV14 with TRBJ1-1, with D tentatively TRBD1 (5 bases). Deletions cut 4 bases from V and 3 bases from J, with 15 bases between. This CDR3 has 15 residues. Per the germline V gene, CDR1 is SGHDN and CDR2 is FVKESK. The CDR3 DNA reads as TGTGCCAGCAGCCTCACGGGCGGGGGGTACACTGAAGCTTTCTTT. This gives the protein CASSLTGGGYTEAFF.

The chain recombines TRBV7-2 with TRBJ2-3, with TRBD2 matching 12 bases. The CDR3 has 15 residues. V shed 6 bases and J 2 bases; nucleotides not matched to a gene: 3. The V gene's germline CDR1 is SGHTA and CDR2 FQGNSA. The CDR3 DNA reads as TGTGCCAGCAGGTGGACTAGCGGGAACACAGATACGCAGTATTTT. Its translation is CASRWTSGNTDTQYF.

V gene TRBV5-4 combines with J gene TRBJ2-1; 9 positions agree with TRBD2. CDR1 and CDR2 from the germline V gene are SGHNT and YYREEE (reference sequence). Trimming cost V 6 bases and J 3 bases; bases outside gene matches: 7. CDR3 size: 15 residues. In nucleotides, the CDR3 is TGTGCCAGCACGCTCAGCGGGGGGCTCTACAATGAGCAGTTCTTC. This codes for CASTLSGGLYNEQFF.

This clone has only a few counts. The V and J genes are TRBV7-2 and TRBJ2-1; TRBD2 aligns across 12 bases. Trimming at V came to 1 base and at J to 3 bases, leaving 7 bases not matched to a gene. Germline CDR1 is SGHTA and CDR2 is FQGNSA. The CDR3 is 18 residues long. CDR3 sequence: CASSLETSGGRLYNEQFF. The DNA for the CDR3 is TGTGCCAGCAGCTTAGAGACTAGCGGGGGCAGGCTCTACAATGAGCAGTTCTTC.

The CDR3 nucleotides are TGTGCCAGCAGCTCCCAGGGGTTCGAGCAGTACTTC. Translation gives CASSSQGFEQYF. This sequence joins TRBV11-2 and TRBJ2-7; D may be TRBD1 (6 bases). The CDR3 has 12 residues. V gave up 4 bases and J gave up 6 bases, with 10 bases separating them. CDR1 and CDR2 from the germline V gene are SGHAT and FQNNGV.

The chain joins TRBV7-2 to TRBJ2-4; a possible D gene is TRBD1 (5 bases). Trimming pared 3 bases from V and 0 bases from J, leaving 12 bases between. The CDR3 covers 16 residues. Germline V gene data show CDR1 as SGHTA and CDR2 as FQGNSA. The CDR3: CASSLAGPLAKNIQYF. The CDR3 coding sequence is TGTGCCAGCAGCTTGGCAGGGCCTCTAGCCAAAAACATTCAGTACTTC. The entire variable domain, with the rest obtained from reference TRBV7-2 and TRBJ2-4, is as follows: GAGVSQSPSNKVTEKGKDVELRCDPISGHTALYWYRQSLGQGLEFLIYFQGNSAPDKSGLPSDRFSAERTGGSVSTLTIQRTQQEDSAVYLCASSLAGPLAKNIQYFGAGTRLSVL.

The chain recombines TRBV5-4 with TRBJ1-3; D possibly corresponds to TRBD1 (5 bases). V dropped 3 bases and J dropped 4 bases, with 14 bases sitting between them. The CDR3 runs to 15 residues. Germline CDR1 and CDR2: SGHNT and YYREEE (reference sequence). CDR3 amino acids: CASSYGTLGGNTIYF. CDR3 DNA: TGTGCCAGCAGCTACGGGACTTTAGGGGGAAACACCATATATTTT. Complete variable domain (other parts from reference TRBV5-4 and TRBJ1-3): ETGVTQSPTHLIKTRGQQVTLRCSSQSGHNTVSWYQQALGQGPQFIFQYYREEENGRGNFPPRFSGLQFPNYSSELNVNALELDDSALYLCASSYGTLGGNTIYFGEGSWLTVV.

This chain joins TRBV18 and TRBJ1-5; possible D gene TRBD1, 5 bases. The CDR3 spans 16 residues. CDR1 and CDR2 from the germline V gene are KGHSH and LQKENI. V was shortened by 3 bases and J by 7 bases, with 19 bases between the two germline ends. The CDR3 loop is CASSPTSTGGGQPQHF. DNA for the CDR3: TGTGCCAGCTCACCTACCAGTACAGGCGGCGGACAGCCCCAGCATTTT.

This clone turned up a few times. The chain employs TRBV2 and TRBJ2-4; TRBD1 agrees at 7 bases. Trimming took 6 bases from V and 0 from J; bases not matched to a gene: 8. Germline-derived CDR1 and CDR2 are SNHLY and FYNNEI. The length of the CDR3 is 16 residues. The CDR3 loop is CASSDRTGLAKNIQYF. The CDR3 coding sequence is TGTGCCAGCAGCGACAGGACAGGCCTAGCCAAAAACATTCAGTACTTC.